One sample yielded the 21 T cell receptor beta chains listed below, sequenced in a study of shared T cell receptors in the human thymus. This table comes from immunoSEQ multiplex PCR, and its TCRdb copy is limited to in-frame clones, with some not included. The sample carries 500,000 to 850,000 clones, roughly 86% recorded once. These same records also appear under a second study, on human thymus T cells.

The material sequenced was thymocytes. Every receptor here comes from a boy under three years old with a congenital heart defect.

The chain uses TRBV6-5 and TRBJ1-1, with 11 bases lining up with TRBD1. Trimming removed 3 bases from V and 1 base from J; junction bases left unmatched: 4. Germline assignment: CDR1 MNHEY and CDR2 SVGAGI. This CDR3 is built from 16 residues. The CDR3 region is CASSYWTGGANTEAFF. The CDR3 nucleotides read TGTGCCAGCAGTTATTGGACAGGGGGCGCGAACACTGAAGCTTTCTTT.

The count of this clone is one. V and J are TRBV15 and TRBJ2-1; the D gene is possibly TRBD1 (6 bases). The CDR3 spans 16 residues. The V gene's germline CDR1 is LNHNV and CDR2 YYDKDF (reference sequence). The V and J ends lost 4 bases and 0 bases respectively, with 13 bases between them. The CDR3 here is CATSTRTEGSYNEQFF. The CDR3 coding sequence is TGTGCCACCAGCACCCGGACAGAGGGCTCCTACAATGAGCAGTTCTTC.

This clone has just one count. J is TRBJ2-1 and V is TRBV20-1; the match to TRBD2 covers 8 bases. Unmatched junction bases numbered 7, after V lost 4 bases and J lost 14 bases. The CDR3 extends over 11 amino acids. In germline, CDR1 is DFQATT, CDR2 SNEGSKA (reference sequence). The CDR3 nucleotides are TGCAGTGCTACGACGGGGGGGCGGGAGTTCTTC. It is translated as CSATTGGREFF.

This chain uses TRBV25-1 with TRBJ1-1; 9 nucleotides match TRBD1. J was trimmed by 1 base and V by 1 base; bases with no gene match: 7. This CDR3 has 17 amino acids. The germline CDR1 and CDR2 sequences are MGHDK and SYGVNS. The CDR3 region has the DNA TGTGCCAGCAGTGAATTTCGTGTGGACAGGGGGAACACTGAAGCTTTCTTT. It encodes CASSEFRVDRGNTEAFF.

This clone came up once. The chain carries TRBV6-1 and TRBJ2-1; 9 positions agree with TRBD1. Germline CDR1 is MNHNS and CDR2 is SASEGT. The CDR3 runs to 15 residues. Trimming took 7 bases from V and 7 from J; bases not matched to a gene: 11. CDR3 amino acids: CASIIRQGERNEQFF. The CDR3 DNA sequence: TGTGCCAGCATTATTAGACAGGGGGAGAGGAATGAGCAGTTCTTC.

The chain has TRBV30 and TRBJ1-2; unclear D gene. This CDR3 has 12 residues. V lost 3 bases and J lost 5, with 10 bases in between. Germline V CDR1 and CDR2: GTSNPN, SVGIG (reference sequence). CDR3 DNA: TGTGCCTGGAGCGTCGCGGGGTATGGCTACACCTTC. It translates to CAWSVAGYGYTF.

The rearrangement uses TRBV30 and TRBJ2-1; TRBD2 aligns across 13 bases. J was trimmed by 1 base and V by 3 bases; bases with no gene match: 21. CDR1 GTSNPN and CDR2 SVGIG come from the germline V gene (reference sequence). The CDR3 runs to 22 residues. The CDR3 loop is CAWRDPGLAGIAGFRSYNEQFF. For the CDR3, the DNA is TGTGCCTGGAGGGATCCGGGACTAGCGGGAATAGCTGGGTTCAGGTCCTACAATGAGCAGTTCTTC.

This clone has just a few counts. The rearrangement links TRBV4-3 to TRBJ1-2; TRBD1 agrees at 7 bases. The CDR3 loop spans 18 amino acids. Germline-derived CDR1 and CDR2 are LGHNA and YSLEER. The ends lost 5 bases at V and 0 bases at J; junction bases unmatched: 15. CDR3 coding DNA: TGCGCCAGCAGCGTCGACCAGGGGAACAGGGGAGCTAACTATGGCTACACCTTC. This codes for CASSVDQGNRGANYGYTF.

The rearrangement links TRBV27 to TRBJ1-3; no firm D call. There are 13 residues in the CDR3. Germline lookup yields CDR1 MNHEY and CDR2 SMNVEV (reference sequence). The ends were cut back, 5 bases at V and 4 bases at J, with 9 bases in the middle. CDR3 sequence (DNA): TGTGCCAGCAGTGGCAGGCTGGGAAACACCATATATTTT. Translated: CASSGRLGNTIYF.

The rearrangement joins TRBV2 to TRBJ2-5, with D possibly matching TRBD1 (8 bases). Germline V lookup: CDR1 SNHLY, CDR2 FYNNEI. Between the trimmed V and J ends, which lost 9 bases and 2 bases, there was a span of 16 bases. The CDR3 is made up of 14 amino acids. In DNA form, the CDR3 reads TGTGCCAGTAGGACAGGGAGGGATCAAGAGACCCAGTACTTC. Translation: CASRTGRDQETQYF.

The chain has TRBV30 and TRBJ2-7, with a tentative D call TRBD1 (6 bases). The CDR3 length is 16 residues. Germline CDR1 and CDR2: GTSNPN and SVGIG (reference sequence). V gave up 2 bases and J gave up 0 bases, with 17 bases separating them. This chain's CDR3 is CAWSRPGQEFSYEQYF. For the CDR3, the DNA is TGTGCCTGGAGTCGACCGGGACAAGAATTCTCCTACGAGCAGTACTTC.

The chain couples TRBV27 to TRBJ1-6; 8 bases fit TRBD1. The CDR3 runs to 20 residues. V lost 4 bases and J lost 0; bases outside the gene matches: 14. Germline-derived CDR1 and CDR2 are MNHEY and SMNVEV (reference sequence). CDR3 residues: CASSSTGTGRPSSYNSPLHF. For the CDR3, the DNA is TGTGCCAGCAGTTCGACCGGGACAGGAAGACCCAGCTCCTATAATTCACCCCTCCACTTT.

The V gene is TRBV4-3, the J gene TRBJ2-1; the match to TRBD2 covers 11 bases. The CDR3 is 16 amino acids. Unmatched junction bases numbered 4, after V lost 2 bases and J lost 4 bases. Per germline, CDR1 LGHNA and CDR2 YSLEER. CDR3 sequence: CASSQHLAGGYNEQFF. CDR3 DNA: TGCGCCAGCAGCCAACATCTAGCGGGGGGTTACAATGAGCAGTTCTTC.

This chain joins TRBV7-9 and TRBJ2-5; possibly TRBD1 for D (6 bases). Germline V gene sequence: CDR1 SEHNR, CDR2 FQNEAQ (reference sequence). This CDR3 contains 14 residues. Trimming took 4 bases from V and 4 from J, leaving 13 bases between them. Here the CDR3 DNA reads TGTGCCAGCAGCTCCCCTGAAGGGGGAGAGACCCAGTACTTC. Translating it yields CASSSPEGGETQYF.

The V and J genes are TRBV4-3 and TRBJ2-3; the D gene is possibly TRBD1 (6 bases). V lost 4 bases to trimming and J lost 8 bases, with 31 bases between them. The CDR3 loop spans 19 amino acids. Germline V CDR1 and CDR2: LGHNA, YSLEER. As DNA, the CDR3 is TGCGCCAGCAGCCCAAGGGAACCATTACCAGTGGGAGTAGGGGGTACGCAGTATTTT. Its translation is CASSPREPLPVGVGGTQYF.

This chain connects TRBV13 to TRBJ1-1, with D possibly TRBD1 on 6 matching bases. Deletions cut 5 bases from V and 3 bases from J, with 19 bases between. CDR3 length: 16 amino acids. CDR1 and CDR2 (germline): PRHDT, FYEKMQ (reference sequence). Here the CDR3 reads CASSPLLGGRYTEAFF. CDR3 nucleotides: TGTGCCAGCAGCCCCCTACTCGGGGGGCGATACACTGAAGCTTTCTTT.

The CDR3 DNA reads TGTGCCAGCAGCCCCGGGGACAGAGGGAACACTGAAGCTTTCTTT. Translated, it gives CASSPGDRGNTEAFF. The gene calls are TRBV5-4 and TRBJ1-1, with TRBD1 matching 7 bases. CDR3 size: 15 residues. Germline CDR1 reads SGHNT; CDR2 reads YYREEE (reference sequence). The trim removed 4 bases at V and 1 base at J, leaving 7 bases unmatched.

This clone has just one count. The chain recombines TRBV27 with TRBJ2-1; TRBD2 aligns across 9 bases. The CDR3 consists of 15 residues. Germline V lookup: CDR1 MNHEY, CDR2 SMNVEV (reference sequence). Losses at the gene ends were 5 bases for V and 6 bases for J; bases not matched to a gene: 8. CDR3 nucleotide sequence: TGTGCCAGCAGTAGAGCGGGAGGAAGCTGCAATGAGCAGTTCTTC. As protein: CASSRAGGSCNEQFF.

V usage is TRBV2 and J usage is TRBJ1-2; 8 positions agree with TRBD1. The CDR3 sequence is 15 residues long. The V and J ends lost 6 bases and 8 bases, in that order; junction bases with no gene match: 14. The germline V gene has CDR1 SNHLY and CDR2 FYNNEI. CDR3 sequence reads: CASSRRTGFKEGYTF. The CDR3 DNA is TGTGCCAGCAGCCGACGGACAGGGTTTAAAGAAGGCTACACCTTC.

This clone was detected only once. The V and J genes are TRBV7-9 and TRBJ1-4; the D gene is possibly TRBD1 (6 bases). CDR3 length equals 17 residues. V lost 1 base, J lost 1 base, and 13 bases lay in between. Germline CDR1 SEHNR, CDR2 FQNEAQ (reference sequence). The CDR3 here is CASSLGRDTKTNEKLFF. CDR3 DNA: TGTGCCAGCAGCTTAGGACGGGACACAAAAACTAATGAAAAACTGTTTTTT.

CDR3 residues: CATSRDRETNYGYTF. Here the CDR3 DNA reads TGTGCCACCAGCAGAGATCGCGAAACTAACTATGGCTACACCTTC. The V call is TRBV15, the J call TRBJ1-2; D is unresolved. CDR3 length: 15 amino acids. CDR1 and CDR2 from the germline V gene are LNHNV and YYDKDF (reference sequence). Trimming removed 0 bases at V and 0 bases at J, with 8 bases between.